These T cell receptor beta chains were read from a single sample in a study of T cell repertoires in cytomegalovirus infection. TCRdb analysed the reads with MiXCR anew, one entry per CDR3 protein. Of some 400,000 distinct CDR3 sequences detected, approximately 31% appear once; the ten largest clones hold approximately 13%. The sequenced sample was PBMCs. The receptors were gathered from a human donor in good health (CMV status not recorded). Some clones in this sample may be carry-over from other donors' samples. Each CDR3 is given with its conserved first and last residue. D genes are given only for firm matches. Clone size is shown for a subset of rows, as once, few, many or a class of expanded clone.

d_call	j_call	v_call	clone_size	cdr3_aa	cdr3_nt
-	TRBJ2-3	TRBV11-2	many	CASSPRGGASTDTQYF	TGTGCCAGCAGCCCAAGGGGCGGGGCGAGCACAGATACGCAGTATTTT
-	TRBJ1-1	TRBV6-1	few	CACQQGGKSAEAFF	TGTGCTTGCCAGCAAGGAGGGAAGTCGGCTGAAGCTTTCTTT
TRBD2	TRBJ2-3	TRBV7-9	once	CASSHPRTSGALTDTQYF	TGTGCCAGCAGCCATCCGAGGACTAGCGGGGCTCTCACAGATACGCAGTATTTT
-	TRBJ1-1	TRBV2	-	CASSVGIPNTEAFF	TGTGCCAGCAGTGTCGGGATCCCGAACACTGAAGCTTTCTTT
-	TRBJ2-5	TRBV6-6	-	CASSRPTGQGQETQYF	TGTGCCAGCAGTAGACCCACGGGGCAGGGGCAAGAGACCCAGTACTTC
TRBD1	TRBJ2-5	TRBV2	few	CASSGTGGKETQYF	TGTGCCAGCAGTGGGACAGGGGGCAAAGAGACCCAGTACTTC
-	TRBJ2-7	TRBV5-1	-	CASSSTPPGVEQYF	TGCGCCAGCAGCTCGACCCCGCCGGGTGTGGAGCAGTACTTC
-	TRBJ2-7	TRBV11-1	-	CASSLGSSKVYEQYF	TGTGCCAGCAGCTTAGGAAGCAGTAAAGTATACGAGCAGTACTTC
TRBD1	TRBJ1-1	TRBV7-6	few	CASSLEGATNTEAFF	TGTGCCAGCAGCTTAGAGGGGGCGACGAACACTGAAGCTTTCTTT
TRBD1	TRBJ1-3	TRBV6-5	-	CASSRTGHSGHTIDF	TGTGCCAGCAGTCGGACAGGACACTCTGGACACACCATAGATTTT
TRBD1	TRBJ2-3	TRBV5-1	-	CASSQGQRTDTQYF	TGCGCCAGCAGCCAGGGACAGCGCACAGATACGCAGTATTTT
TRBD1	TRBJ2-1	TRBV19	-	CASSTNGQVPQHVEFF	TGTGCCAGTAGTACCAACGGACAGGTCCCCCAGCATGTGGAGTTCTTC
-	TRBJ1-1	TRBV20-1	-	CSAKSRVNTEAFF	TGCAGTGCTAAGTCCAGGGTGAACACTGAAGCTTTCTTT
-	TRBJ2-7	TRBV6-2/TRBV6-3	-	CASSYYRDYEQYF	TGTGCCAGCAGTTACTACAGGGACTACGAGCAGTACTTC
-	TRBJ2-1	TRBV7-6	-	CASSLPGVAYNEQFF	TGTGCCAGCAGCTTGCCAGGGGTTGCCTACAATGAGCAGTTCTTC
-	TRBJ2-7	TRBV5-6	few	CASSFGQGLNEQYF	TGTGCCAGCAGCTTCGGTCAGGGTCTCAACGAGCAGTACTTC
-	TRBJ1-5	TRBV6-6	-	CASRAGSNQPQHF	TGTGCCAGCAGAGCGGGGAGCAATCAGCCCCAGCATTTT
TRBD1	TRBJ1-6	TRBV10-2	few	CASRAGTGSYNSPLHF	TGCGCCAGCAGGGCCGGGACAGGGTCCTATAATTCACCCCTCCACTTT